This TCR beta chain comes out of a study of blood T cell repertoires in COVID-19. Study-wide context: Sample material is recorded as cDNA or gDNA derived from T cells, B-cell-depleted T cells, or PBMCs.

As to this clone: Other DNA sequences from this sample encode an identical CDR3 as well.

There are 11 residues in the CDR3. Germline V gene sequence: CDR1 SEHNR, CDR2 FQNEAQ (reference sequence). V shed 3 bases and J shed 8 bases, with 7 bases lying between them. Per the original data handling: Estimation of nucleated cell counts relied on the amplification of reference gene primers. Here immunoSEQ multiplex PCR was the method, and the copy in TCRdb shows in-frame clones only, minus some. V, J and clone size are those of that table, while D and trimming were read from the DNA. The profile shows under 60,000 clones, roughly nine tenths of them singletons. The sequenced material came from peripheral blood. This TCR came from a man aged 60 to 69 with acute or convalescent COVID-19. V is TRBV7-9 and J is TRBJ1-1; D unclear. The CDR3 DNA sequence: TGTGCCAGCAGCTTGCAGGCCGAAGCTTTCTTT. Its protein product is CASSLQAEAFF.